This TCR beta chain appears in the sequencing data of a study of T cell responses to AZD1222 COVID-19 vaccine. Study results and limitations: CD4 TCRs associated with vaccination spanned spike, dominating at 160-218 and 743-854. Repertoire sampling occurred only after the peak T cell response. Rises in breadth and depth of Spike-specific TCRs came after two AZD1222 doses. Baseline serostatus was positive in only a handful of AZD1222 recipients.

A word on this clone: The antigen is not known.

The assay was immunoSEQ multiplex PCR, and TCRdb's table has in-frame clones only and misses some. The sample carries tens of thousands of clones, roughly 87% recorded once. Germline-derived CDR1 and CDR2 are LGHNA and YSLEER. V lost 1 base to trimming and J lost 1 base, with 13 bases between them. The CDR3 covers 16 residues. The sequencing here drew on peripheral blood, taken on day 0 of AZD1222 vaccination. The sequence was collected from an adult in good health. This rearrangement joins TRBV4-3 to TRBJ1-1, with no clear D. CDR3 in DNA: TGCGCCAGCAGCCAAGGCTCTGGGTTGGGGAACACTGAAGCTTTCTTT. It is translated as CASSQGSGLGNTEAFF.